The present entry profiles one T cell receptor beta chain with its context. Its antigen is currently unknown. This sample is part of a study of T cell responses to AZD1222 COVID-19 vaccine. V was trimmed by 0 bases and J by 4 bases, leaving 10 bases between them. Germline values: CDR1 SGDLS, CDR2 YYNGEE. This CDR3 has 15 residues. The assay was immunoSEQ multiplex PCR, and TCRdb's table has in-frame clones only and misses some. The table lists roughly 150,000 clones, about nine tenths of them singletons. Regarding the study as a whole: Repertoires in all cases were sampled only once the peak T cell response had passed. There were mostly white British donors and more females than males, and clonal diversity was possibly underestimated. Spike-specific TCR breadth and depth were elevated following two AZD1222 doses.

This receptor was taken from an adult in good health. The starting material was peripheral blood, obtained on day 0 of AZD1222 vaccination. The J gene is TRBJ1-4, the V gene TRBV9; unclear D gene. The CDR3: CASSVGALLNEKLFF. CDR3 coding DNA: TGTGCCAGCAGCGTAGGAGCCCTCCTTAATGAAAAACTGTTTTTT. The full variable domain, rest sourced from reference TRBV9 and TRBJ1-4, is DSGVTQTPKHLITATGQRVTLRCSPRSGDLSVYWYQQSLDQGLQFLIQYYNGEERAKGNILERFSAQQFPDLHSELNLSSLELGDSALYFCASSVGALLNEKLFFGSGTQLSVL.